This TCR beta chain appears in the sequencing data of a study of blood T cell repertoires in COVID-19. The assay was immunoSEQ multiplex PCR, and TCRdb's table has in-frame clones only and misses some. The sample comprises under 200,000 clones, approximately 81% of which are singletons, and less than 20% rests with the top ten. Assignments of participants to cohorts depended upon their own reported clinical history. Donors of Cohort 3 who recovered were those that had two negative PCRs, clearance, or symptom resolution. Germline V CDR1 and CDR2: SGHNT, YYREEE (reference sequence). Trimming took 4 bases from V and 2 from J, leaving 12 bases between them. The CDR3 is made up of 14 amino acids.

This TCR came from a man aged 55-75 years who had recovered from COVID-19. The sequencing sample was made of PBMCs or T cells enriched from blood (not recorded which). The gene calls are TRBV5-4 and TRBJ2-5; TRBD1 might be the D (5 bases). DNA of the CDR3: TGTGCCAGCAGCCATAGACAGAGTCAAGAGACCCAGTACTTC. Amino acids: CASSHRQSQETQYF. Full variable domain (rest looked up from reference TRBV5-4 and TRBJ2-5): ETGVTQSPTHLIKTRGQQVTLRCSSQSGHNTVSWYQQALGQGPQFIFQYYREEENGRGNFPPRFSGLQFPNYSSELNVNALELDDSALYLCASSHRQSQETQYFGPGTRLLVL.